This T cell receptor (beta chain) was identified in a study of blood T cell repertoires in COVID-19 (dated by TCRdb to the early 2020s). As for the study more broadly: Collaborator samples came from the United States, Italy and Spain and covered acute and convalescent phases of COVID-19. The prospective study material was composed of cDNA or gDNA derived from T cells, B-cell-depleted T cells, or PBMCs. Subjects who had been exposed to COVID-19, were actively infected with it, or had recovered from it provided the deeply sampled blood TCRbeta repertoires that made up the dataset. The repertoires were released in a freely available public database meant as a resource for research on the immune response to SARS-CoV-2. Samples came from the ongoing ImmuneRACE study (first 160 participants) plus 1,254 subjects from 6 global collaborators. The sample metadata nearly always contained a de-identified subject ID, COVID-19 status, age in years and sex. Where HLA class I and class II types were available, the types were taken from metadata supplied by the sample provider, not from assay-based typing. Broad study findings and their caveats: How much clinical and demographic metadata was included differed by source and by participant, and the metadata was provided uncurated.

TCRbeta CDR3 regions were amplified from genomic DNA by means of the immunoSEQ Assay, a bias-controlled multiplex PCR. As for how the authors treated the data: The number of nucleated cells in each sample was estimated from the amplification of reference gene primers within the assay. To quantify the absolute abundance of each unique TCRbeta CDR3 rearrangement, sequence reads were collapsed and filtered. Productive Simpson clonality was computed per sample as the square root of Simpson's diversity index over productive rearrangements. TCRdb carries this immuneACCESS record with in-frame sequences only. Its versions omit some clonotypes, under half of them owing to an unresolved V gene in the studies checked, with the rest unexplained. The DNA was the basis for D and trimming; V, J and clone size are from that table. The sample table records under 300,000 clones; roughly 88% of these occur just once. The biggest ten clones account for 12% of the sample.

Details on this clone: Its antigen is currently not known. Base qualities are not at hand, and no much larger clone is one base apart.

Whole blood was collected in K2EDTA tubes by collaborating institutions according to the institutions' own protocols. For TCRbeta analysis, collaborator samples were shipped as frozen whole blood, as isolated PBMCs, or as DNA extracted from either sample type. Sequences LNHDA (CDR1) and SQIVND (CDR2) are obtained from the germline V gene (reference sequence). Trimmed from V: 5 bases; trimmed from J: 0 bases; junction bases lacking a gene match: 13. The cysteine opens and the phenylalanine closes a CDR3 of 20 amino acids. Only CDR3 DNA is held: 60 bases, read in frame from base 1. This chain is built from TRBV19 and TRBJ2-1; 13 bases in the middle match TRBD2. Sequenced material: peripheral blood. The clonotype was recovered from an elderly man with acute or convalescent COVID-19. In nucleotide form, the sequence is TGTGCCAGTAGTCAGCCTGAGGGACTAGCGGGATGGGACTCCTACAATGAGCAGTTCTTC. It codes for CASSQPEGLAGWDSYNEQFF.